This T cell receptor beta chain derives from a study of T cell repertoires in cytomegalovirus infection. Looking at the study overall: A matching HLA type, together with CMV infection, was signaled by public TCR beta signatures.

The study, taken as a whole, reports: In two of eight donors, the top clonotype was HLA-C-restricted CMV-specific. Using cumulative public TCR beta family frequency, the authors identified those who carried CMV together with the relevant HLA.

This clonotype was picked up many times. Its antigen is not known. TCRdb reprocessed the reads with MiXCR, giving one entry per CDR3 protein. The sample holds 250,000 or so distinct CDR3 sequences, over 8% seen once. The CDR3 consists of 14 residues. V lost 6 bases, J lost 9 bases, and 10 bases stayed unmatched. From germline, CDR1 is LNHDA and CDR2 SQIVND (reference sequence). The sequence was collected from a human donor in good health (CMV status not recorded). Some clones in this sample may be carry-over from other donors' samples. Sequenced: PBMCs. The chain uses TRBV19 and TRBJ1-5; 8 bases map to TRBD1. The CDR3 DNA reads as TGTGCCAGTAGCACCACAGGGGGTGCAGGGCCCCAGCATTTT. It yields the protein CASSTTGGAGPQHF.